A single sample gave rise to the 9 T cell receptor beta chains below, sequenced in a study of blood T cells in healthy people across ages. Sample-barcoded 5' priming and a J-beta primer mix drove a second PCR of roughly 7 to 11 cycles. TCRdb processed the 5' RACE reads anew with MiXCR; each CDR3 protein has one entry. The sample contains more than 600,000 distinct CDR3 sequences, around 25% of which appear only once. These data also featured in a second study, about T cells of mothers and their children.

The sequenced sample was blood. All receptors come from a boy younger than 18 in good health.

This clonotype was counted a few times. V is TRBV12-3 or TRBV12-4 and J is TRBJ2-7; D unresolved. There are 12 residues in the CDR3. Trimming removed 8 bases at V and 2 bases at J, with 10 bases between. CDR3 in amino acids: CASSTVTYEQYF. Written as DNA, the CDR3 is TGTGCCAGCTCCACAGTCACCTACGAGCAGTACTTC.

The rearrangement uses TRBV6-2 or TRBV6-3 and TRBJ2-5; either TRBD1 or TRBD2 may fit D (5 bases each). This CDR3 contains 14 residues. CDR1 and CDR2 from the germline V gene are MNHEY and SVGEGT. V dropped 5 bases and J dropped 7 bases, with 17 bases sitting between them. Here the CDR3 reads CASSTGLDSRTQYF. CDR3 DNA sequence: TGTGCCAGCAGTACAGGACTTGACTCAAGGACCCAGTACTTC.

The sample holds a few counts of this clonotype. V usage is TRBV9 and J usage is TRBJ2-1; TRBD1 matches 7 bases. The germline CDR1 and CDR2 sequences are SGDLS and YYNGEE. V lost 0 bases and J lost 5; bases outside the gene matches: 8. The CDR3 has 16 residues. CDR3 coding DNA: TGTGCCAGCAGCGTAGCTGTTGGACAGGCGCACAATGAGCAGTTCTTC. Its protein is CASSVAVGQAHNEQFF.

The rearrangement uses TRBV14 and TRBJ1-4; the D gene is possibly TRBD1 (5 bases). There are 16 residues in the CDR3. Germline-derived CDR1 and CDR2 are SGHDN and FVKESK. Trimming took off 0 bases at V and 8 bases at J, with 16 bases between the two ends. In nucleotides, the CDR3 is TGTGCCAGCAGCCAAGACGGTCAGGACAAGGGAGAAAAACTGTTTTTT. Its protein is CASSQDGQDKGEKLFF.

The chain carries TRBV7-2 and TRBJ2-2, with 12 bases fitting TRBD2. This CDR3 contains 15 residues. J lost 5 bases, V lost 5 bases, and 3 bases had no gene match. Germline lookup yields CDR1 SGHTA and CDR2 FQGNSA. In DNA form, the CDR3 reads TGTGCCAGCAGCCGAACTAGCGGGGGGACCGGGGAGCTGTTTTTT. This sequence encodes CASSRTSGGTGELFF.

This clonotype has just a few counts. The chain couples TRBV20-1 to TRBJ2-7; TRBD1 matches 9 bases. CDR3 length equals 16 residues. The germline gives CDR1 DFQATT, CDR2 SNEGSKA (reference sequence). The V and J ends lost 3 bases and 6 bases, in that order; junction bases with no gene match: 15. The CDR3 is CSARAYRDREVREQYF. The CDR3 DNA sequence: TGCAGTGCTAGGGCGTACCGGGACAGGGAGGTACGCGAGCAGTACTTC.

The chain employs TRBV27 and TRBJ2-5, with 10 bases that match TRBD2. CDR1 is MNHEY, CDR2 SMNVEV, per germline (reference sequence). The V segment lost 0 bases and the J segment 2 bases; nucleotides outside the gene matches: 3. This CDR3 spans 16 amino acids. The CDR3 region has the DNA TGTGCCAGCAGTTTATCCCTAGCGGGGGTACAAGAGACCCAGTACTTC. It codes for CASSLSLAGVQETQYF.

The chain carries TRBV4-3 and TRBJ1-6; TRBD1 is a possible D gene (6 bases). Germline CDR1 LGHNA, CDR2 YSLEER. The CDR3 is 15 residues long. V lost 3 bases and J 9 bases, leaving 15 bases between the germline ends. The CDR3 protein is CASSHNRVDGSPLHF. The CDR3 DNA sequence: TGCGCCAGCAGCCATAACAGGGTCGACGGTTCACCCCTCCACTTT.

This chain uses TRBV19 with TRBJ1-2; D is unresolved. The CDR3 sequence is 13 residues long. Germline assignment: CDR1 LNHDA and CDR2 SQIVND (reference sequence). V lost 8 bases and J 3 bases, leaving 13 bases between the germline ends. The CDR3 DNA reads TGTGCCAGTCAAGCGGACGGTCACTATGGCTACACCTTC. This codes for CASQADGHYGYTF.